The clone carrying this T cell receptor beta chain has a handful of counts. Its target is unknown. With the Oncomine TCR Beta short-read assay, DNA from cultured CD4+ T cells was sequenced. In TCRdb, the PCR reads were re-called with MiXCR into one record per CDR3 protein. The repertoire has 9,500 to 15,000 distinct CDR3 sequences, 45% to 60% of them found once; the top ten carry under 30%. The data are from a study of vaccination and CD4 T cells after COVID-19. Study background: It was a median about 92 days after diagnosis, with a range of 35 to 161, that post-COVID samples were drawn.

As to treatment: approximately 9-day PBMC culture with coronavirus spike peptide pools or control peptides (ViraFEST assay). CDR1 is SGHDN and CDR2 is FVKESK in the germline V gene. The CDR3 is 14 residues long. The J segment lost 8 bases and the V segment lost 4 bases, leaving 7 bases of the junction unmatched. The sample consisted of CD4+ T cells from blood, cultured in vitro. This sequence originates from a human donor who had recovered from COVID-19. The rearrangement links TRBV14 to TRBJ1-1, with 10 bases matching TRBD1. CDR3 bases: TGTGCCAGCAGCCCCTCGGGACAGGGGAGAGAAGCTTTCTTT. Protein: CASSPSGQGREAFF.